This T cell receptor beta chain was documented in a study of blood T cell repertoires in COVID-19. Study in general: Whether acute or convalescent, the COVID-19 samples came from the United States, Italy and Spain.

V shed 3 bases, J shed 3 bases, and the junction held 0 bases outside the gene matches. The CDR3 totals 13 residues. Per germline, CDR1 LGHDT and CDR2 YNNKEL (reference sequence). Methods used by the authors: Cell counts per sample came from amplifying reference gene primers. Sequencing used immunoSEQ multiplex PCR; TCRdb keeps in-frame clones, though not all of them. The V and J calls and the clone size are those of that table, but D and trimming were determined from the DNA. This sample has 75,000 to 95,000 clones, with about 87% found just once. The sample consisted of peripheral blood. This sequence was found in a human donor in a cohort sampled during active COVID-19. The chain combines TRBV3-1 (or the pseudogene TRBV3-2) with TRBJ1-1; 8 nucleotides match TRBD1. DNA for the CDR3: TGTGCCAGCAGCCAGACAGGGGACACTGAAGCTTTCTTT. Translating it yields CASSQTGDTEAFF.